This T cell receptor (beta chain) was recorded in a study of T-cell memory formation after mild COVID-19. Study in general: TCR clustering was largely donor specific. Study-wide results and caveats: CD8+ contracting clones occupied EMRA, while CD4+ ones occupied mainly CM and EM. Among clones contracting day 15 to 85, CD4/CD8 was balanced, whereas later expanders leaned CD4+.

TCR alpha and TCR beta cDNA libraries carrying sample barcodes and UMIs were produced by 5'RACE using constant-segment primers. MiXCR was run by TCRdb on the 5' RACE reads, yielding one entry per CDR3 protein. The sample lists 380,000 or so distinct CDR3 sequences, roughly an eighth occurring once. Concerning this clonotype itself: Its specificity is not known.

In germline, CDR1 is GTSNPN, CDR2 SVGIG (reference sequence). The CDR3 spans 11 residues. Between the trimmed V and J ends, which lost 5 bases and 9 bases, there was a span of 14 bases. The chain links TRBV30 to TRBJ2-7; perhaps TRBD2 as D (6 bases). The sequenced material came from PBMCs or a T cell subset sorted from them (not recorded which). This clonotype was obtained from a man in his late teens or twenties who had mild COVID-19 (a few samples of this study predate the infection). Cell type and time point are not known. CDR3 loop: CAWGIGEVQYF. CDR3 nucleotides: TGTGCCTGGGGAATAGGGGAGGTGCAGTACTTC.